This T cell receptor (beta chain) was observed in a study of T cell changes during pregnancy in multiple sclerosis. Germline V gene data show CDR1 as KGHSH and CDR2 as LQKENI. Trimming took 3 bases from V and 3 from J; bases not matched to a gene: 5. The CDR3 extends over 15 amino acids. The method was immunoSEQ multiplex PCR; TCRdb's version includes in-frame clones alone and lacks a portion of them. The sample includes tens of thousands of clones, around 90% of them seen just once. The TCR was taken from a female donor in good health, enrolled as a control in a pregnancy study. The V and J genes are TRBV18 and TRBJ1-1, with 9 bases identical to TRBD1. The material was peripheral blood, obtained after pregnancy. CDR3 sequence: CASSPLGQGDTEAFF. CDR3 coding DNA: TGTGCCAGCTCACCTCTGGGACAGGGAGACACTGAAGCTTTCTTT.